These 21 T cell receptor beta chains came from one sample sequenced in a study of T cell repertoires in cytomegalovirus infection. TCRdb passed the reads through MiXCR, listing each CDR3 protein once. The sample holds around 450,000 distinct CDR3 sequences, 30% to 40% seen once. Material for sequencing was PBMCs. Receptors originate from a human donor in good health (CMV status not recorded). Some clones in this sample may be carry-over from other donors' samples.

The rearrangement uses TRBV4-1 and TRBJ1-5; D is unclear. V was cut by 0 bases and J by 11 bases, with 20 bases left in between. Germline CDR1 reads MGHRA; CDR2 reads YSYEKL. The CDR3 is made up of 16 amino acids. The CDR3 loop reads CASSQDINDGERAQHF. In nucleotides, the CDR3 is TGCGCCAGCAGCCAAGATATTAATGATGGGGAAAGGGCCCAGCATTTT.

This clonotype was detected a few times. The J gene is TRBJ2-2, the V gene TRBV6-5, with D tentatively TRBD2 (5 bases). This CDR3 spans 13 amino acids. The V end was cut by 4 bases, the J end by 7 bases, with 10 bases between. The germline V gene has CDR1 MNHEY and CDR2 SVGAGI. The CDR3 DNA is TGTGCCAGCAGTTGGGCGGGTAGCGGGGAGCTGTTTTTT. Residues: CASSWAGSGELFF.

This rearrangement joins TRBV5-1 to TRBJ1-1; 7 bases are shared with TRBD1. CDR3 size: 14 residues. CDR1 SGHRS and CDR2 YFSETQ come from the germline V gene. V trimming: 4 bases; J trimming: 1 base; junction bases outside the gene matches: 4. CDR3 DNA: TGCGCCAGCAGCGGACAGGATCCGAACACTGAAGCTTTCTTT. Its translation: CASSGQDPNTEAFF.

The chain employs TRBV5-1 and TRBJ1-1; no reliable D call. The CDR3 runs to 15 residues. Germline CDR1 reads SGHRS; CDR2 reads YFSETQ. The V end was cut by 4 bases, the J end by 1 base, with 14 bases between. The DNA for the CDR3 is TGCGCCAGCAGCGGTTCTGGGTCGACGAACACTGAAGCTTTCTTT. Its protein product is CASSGSGSTNTEAFF.

This rearrangement joins TRBV12-3 or TRBV12-4 to TRBJ1-2; D is ambiguous. V lost 0 bases and J lost 6, with 14 bases in between. The CDR3 has 15 amino acids. The CDR3 nucleotides read TGTGCCAGCAGTTTAGCTACCAGGACCCCCCATGGCTACACCTTC. It yields the protein CASSLATRTPHGYTF.

CDR3 DNA sequence: TGCAGTGCTCATAGGGGGGACAGGGACCAGCCCCAGCATTTT. It codes for CSAHRGDRDQPQHF. The chain links TRBV20-1 to TRBJ1-5; TRBD1 matches 9 bases. The J segment lost 7 bases and the V segment lost 5 bases, leaving 9 bases of the junction unmatched. Germline loops: CDR1 DFQATT, CDR2 SNEGSKA (reference sequence). The CDR3 extends over 14 amino acids.

CDR3 amino acids: CASSWAASDTQYF. The DNA of the CDR3 is TGTGCCAGCAGCTGGGCAGCCTCGGATACGCAGTATTTT. V and J are TRBV5-4 and TRBJ2-3; D call uncertain. Trimming shortened V by 3 bases and J by 6 bases, and 11 bases separated the two germline ends. This CDR3 region has 13 residues. From germline, CDR1 is SGHNT and CDR2 YYREEE (reference sequence). Based on the CDR3 plus reference TRBV5-4 and TRBJ2-3, the full variable domain is ETGVTQSPTHLIKTRGQQVTLRCSSQSGHNTVSWYQQALGQGPQFIFQYYREEENGRGNFPPRFSGLQFPNYSSELNVNALELDDSALYLCASSWAASDTQYFGPGTRLTVL.

The chain links TRBV7-2 to TRBJ2-5; no clear D gene. The germline V gene encodes CDR1 SGHTA and CDR2 FQGNSA. V dropped 5 bases and J dropped 0 bases, with 7 bases sitting between them. The CDR3 is made up of 13 amino acids. This CDR3 reads CASSPPHQETQYF. CDR3 DNA sequence: TGTGCCAGCAGCCCCCCCCACCAAGAGACCCAGTACTTC. The full variable domain, in which reference TRBV7-2 and TRBJ2-5 provide the parts outside the CDR3, is GAGVSQSPSNKVTEKGKDVELRCDPISGHTALYWYRQSLGQGLEFLIYFQGNSAPDKSGLPSDRFSAERTGGSVSTLTIQRTQQEDSAVYLCASSPPHQETQYFGPGTRLLVL.

With regard to this clonotype: Because the CDR3 is missing its conserved closing phenylalanine or tryptophan, this is likely a read error. The CDR3 DNA sequence: TGTGCCAGCAGCCTTGGACTAGCGGGGCAAGAGACCCAGTACTCC. It encodes CASSLGLAGQETQYS. V gene TRBV11-2 combines with J gene TRBJ2-5; 12 nucleotides align to TRBD2. CDR3 size: 15 residues. Losses at the gene ends were 5 bases for V and 2 bases for J; bases not matched to a gene: 3. Germline assignment: CDR1 SGHAT and CDR2 FQNNGV.

The rearrangement uses TRBV28 and TRBJ2-1; TRBD1 matches at 9 bases. The CDR3 runs 17 residues. V shed 4 bases and J 4 bases; nucleotides not matched to a gene: 11. Germline assignment: CDR1 MDHEN and CDR2 SYDVKM. This CDR3 reads CASSSAADRGYYNEQFF. CDR3 nucleotide sequence: TGTGCCAGCAGTTCGGCCGCGGACAGGGGTTATTACAATGAGCAGTTCTTC.

The rearrangement uses TRBV10-2 and TRBJ2-4, with 7 bases fitting TRBD1. Germline CDR1 and CDR2: WSHSY and SAAADI. This CDR3 has 14 residues. Unmatched junction bases numbered 3, after V lost 3 bases and J lost 4 bases. CDR3: CASSEPGGKNIQYF. CDR3 DNA sequence: TGCGCCAGCAGTGAACCAGGGGGAAAAAACATTCAGTACTTC.

Details on this clonotype: The final CDR3 position lacks the conserved phenylalanine or tryptophan, pointing to a likely read error. No DNA is shown, since the ends of the CDR3 on it are uncertain; the CDR3 is the one TCRdb lists. The V and J genes are TRBV7-8 and TRBJ1-1; TRBD1 is taken as the D call from the table, unchecked against the DNA. The CDR3 is 13 amino acids long, termini counted. Germline CDR1 and CDR2: SGHVS and FQNEAQ. CDR3 in amino acids: CASSLDRGTESFV.

With respect to this clonotype: This is likely a read error, given that the CDR3 carries no conserved phenylalanine or tryptophan at its end. No DNA is shown, since the ends of the CDR3 on it are uncertain; the CDR3 is the one TCRdb lists. This chain joins TRBV6-1 and TRBJ1-6. The CDR3 spans 13 amino acids, including both terminal residues. Germline assignment: CDR1 MNHNS and CDR2 SASEGT. The CDR3 region is CARTPLGNSPIHC.

This chain joins TRBV11-2 and TRBJ2-2, with TRBD2 identical over 9 bases. The CDR3 sequence is 14 residues long. The germline V gene encodes CDR1 SGHAT and CDR2 FQNNGV. V was clipped by 5 bases and J by 8 bases; unmatched bases: 6. The CDR3 loop is CASSPLRGGGELFF. Here the CDR3 DNA reads TGTGCCAGCAGCCCCCTGCGGGGGGGGGGGGAGCTGTTTTTT.

This clonotype appeared a few times. The chain is built from TRBV18 and TRBJ2-2; TRBD1 agrees at 8 bases. The CDR3 extends over 17 amino acids. Per germline, CDR1 KGHSH and CDR2 LQKENI. Losses at the gene ends were 5 bases for V and 4 bases for J; bases not matched to a gene: 12. CDR3 residues: CASSTLSGTGRTGELFF. The CDR3 DNA reads as TGTGCCAGCTCAACCCTATCCGGGACAGGCCGCACCGGGGAGCTGTTTTTT.

V and J are TRBV28 and TRBJ2-6; no clear D. V was pared by 4 bases and J by 2 bases, with 12 bases between. The germline CDR1 and CDR2 sequences are MDHEN and SYDVKM. CDR3 length equals 16 residues. CDR3 sequence (DNA): TGTGCCAGCAGTTCCCCGCTCCCAACTGGGGCCAACGTCCTGACTTTC. Its protein is CASSSPLPTGANVLTF.

Details on this clonotype: A much larger clone lies one base from this, so it may be a read error. In this CDR3 the conserved last residue, phenylalanine or tryptophan, is missing, so a read error is likely. This rearrangement joins TRBV7-3 to TRBJ2-7; TRBD2 might be the D (6 bases). Germline CDR1 reads SGHTA; CDR2 reads FQGTGA. CDR3 length: 13 amino acids. Trimming took off 0 bases at V and 6 bases at J, with 9 bases between the two ends. This CDR3 is CASSLTGGAEQYL. DNA of the CDR3: TGTGCCAGCAGCTTAACCGGCGGGGCCGAGCAGTACTTA.

The sample holds one count of this clonotype. A junction boundary mismatches the germline segment, possibly from a read error. The chain links TRBV12-3 or TRBV12-4 to TRBJ1-5, with D possibly matching TRBD1 (5 bases). The CDR3 contains 15 residues. Here the CDR3 DNA reads TGTGCTAGCAGTCTTGCCGGGACGGTGAATCAGCACCAGCATTTT. Translation gives CASSLAGTVNQHQHF.

V is TRBV6-1 and J is TRBJ2-1; D uncertain. Trimming removed 1 base from V and 10 bases from J, with 14 bases in between. Germline CDR1 is MNHNS and CDR2 is SASEGT. This CDR3 has 14 amino acids. The CDR3 loop is CASSEDPHGPEQFF. DNA of the CDR3: TGTGCCAGCAGTGAAGACCCCCACGGGCCCGAGCAGTTCTTC.

The V and J genes are TRBV5-1 and TRBJ2-1; a weak D match, TRBD2 (6 bases). CDR1 is SGHRS, CDR2 YFSETQ, per germline. The CDR3 runs to 15 residues. With 4 bases removed from V and 5 bases from J, the gap between germline ends came to 16 bases. CDR3 region: CASSHTGPGDNEQFF. The CDR3 nucleotides read TGCGCCAGCAGCCATACAGGCCCGGGAGACAATGAGCAGTTCTTC.

The chain uses TRBV7-2 and TRBJ1-2, with 7 bases identical to TRBD1. V dropped 5 bases and J dropped 5; count of bases not matched to a gene: 11. The CDR3 loop spans 15 amino acids. CDR1 is SGHTA and CDR2 is FQGNSA in the germline V gene. CDR3 sequence (DNA): TGTGCCAGCAGCCCCCCATGGGACAGTGCTTATGGCTACACCTTC. Translated, it gives CASSPPWDSAYGYTF.